The T cell receptor beta chain described here comes from a study of human T cells and chemical hapten exposure. The V gene lost 5 bases and the J gene lost 6 bases, with 15 bases spanning the gap. CDR3 size: 15 residues. Germline V gene data show CDR1 as SGDLS and CDR2 as YYNGEE. As for time point: patch test 1, 2 weeks after DPC sensitization. Described treatment: therapeutic diphenylcyclopropenone sensitization with weekly scalp DPC. The library tagged each cDNA molecule with unique molecular identifiers. TCRdb recomputed calls from the RACE reads with MiXCR, one row per CDR3 protein. This table has 300,000 to 350,000 distinct CDR3 sequences, around 7% appearing once.

The chain joins TRBV9 to TRBJ1-6, with D possibly TRBD1 on 5 matching bases. Specimen: whole blood, collected in connection with sensitization to the hapten diphenylcyclopropenone (DPC). This receptor was identified in a woman under 30 with alopecia areata. Some clones in this sample may be carry-over from other donors' samples. CDR3 DNA: TGTGCCAGCAGGAGGGACGTTGGGATTAATTCACCCCTCCACTTT. Encoded protein: CASRRDVGINSPLHF.